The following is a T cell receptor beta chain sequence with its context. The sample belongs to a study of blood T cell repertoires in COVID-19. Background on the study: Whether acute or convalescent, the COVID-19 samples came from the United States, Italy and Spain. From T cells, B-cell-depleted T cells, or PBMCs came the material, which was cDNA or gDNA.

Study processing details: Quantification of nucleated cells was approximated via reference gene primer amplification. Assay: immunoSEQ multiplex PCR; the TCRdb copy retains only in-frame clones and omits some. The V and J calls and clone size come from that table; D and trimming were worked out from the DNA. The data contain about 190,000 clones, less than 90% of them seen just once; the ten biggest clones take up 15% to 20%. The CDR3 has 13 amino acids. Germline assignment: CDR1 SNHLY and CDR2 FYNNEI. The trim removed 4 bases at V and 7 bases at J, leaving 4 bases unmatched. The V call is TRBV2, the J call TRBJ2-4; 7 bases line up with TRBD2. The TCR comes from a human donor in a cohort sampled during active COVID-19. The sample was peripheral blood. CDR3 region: CASSVGRRNIQYF. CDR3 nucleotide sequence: TGTGCCAGCAGTGTCGGGAGGCGGAACATTCAGTACTTC. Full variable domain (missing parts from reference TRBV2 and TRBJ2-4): EPEVTQTPSHQVTQMGQEVILRCVPISNHLYFYWYRQILGQKVEFLVSFYNNEISEKSEIFDDQFSVERPDGSNFTLKIRSTKLEDSAMYFCASSVGRRNIQYFGAGTRLSVL.